This T cell receptor (beta chain) was profiled in a study of PD-1 blockade in classical Hodgkin lymphoma. Specified time point: cycle 4 day 1 (C4D1), after about 6 weeks of nivolumab. Following autologous stem cell transplantation, relapse occurred in every patient, and exposure to brentuximab vedotin varied. Investigators isolated CD4+ T cells from thawed PBMCs through magnetic negative selection. Clones were read by immunoSEQ multiplex PCR, and TCRdb kept only the in-frame ones, dropping some. The data contain 27,000 or so clones, approximately 85% of them singletons. This CDR3 has 12 residues. Germline V gene sequence: CDR1 LGHNA, CDR2 YSLEER. V lost 10 bases and J lost 5; bases outside the gene matches: 5.

V is TRBV4-3 and J is TRBJ1-5, with 7 bases that match TRBD1. This TCR came from a human donor with classical Hodgkin lymphoma. The sample here was CD4+ T cells from blood, taken before the fourth cycle of nivolumab. The CDR3 coding sequence is TGCGCCAATCGACAGGGCTATCAGCCCCAGCATTTT. Translated: CANRQGYQPQHF.